Following are 13 T cell receptor beta chains from one sample sequenced in a study of cytomegalovirus exposure and HLA in healthy donors. 13 Jbeta primers and 60 Vbeta primers were used for the PCR. The assay was immunoSEQ multiplex PCR, and TCRdb's table has in-frame clones only and misses some. The sample carries 170,000 or so clones, 80% to 90% recorded once. The sequenced sample consisted of PBMCs. Every receptor here comes from a woman aged 18-29 years in good health and CMV-seronegative.

The chain links TRBV6-1 to TRBJ1-1; no firm D call. From germline, CDR1 is MNHNS and CDR2 SASEGT. The V end was cut by 0 bases, the J end by 11 bases, with 19 bases between. The CDR3 length is 15 residues. CDR3 coding DNA: TGTGCCAGCAGTGAAGCAGTTTCCGGGAAAACGAAGGCTTTCTTT. Amino acids: CASSEAVSGKTKAFF.

The chain carries TRBV18 and TRBJ2-7; maybe TRBD2 (5 bases). The CDR3 length is 13 residues. The V and J ends lost 3 bases and 7 bases respectively, with 13 bases between them. Germline assignment: CDR1 KGHSH and CDR2 LQKENI. The CDR3 sequence is CASSPNDRGEQYF. The CDR3 bases are TGTGCCAGCTCACCGAATGATAGAGGGGAGCAGTACTTC.

The chain carries TRBV30 and TRBJ1-1; maybe TRBD1 (6 bases). The germline V and J ends were trimmed by 8 bases and 0 bases, with 19 bases remaining between them. CDR1 and CDR2 (germline): GTSNPN, SVGIG (reference sequence). The length of the CDR3 is 15 residues. CDR3 sequence reads: CARTRGIGMNTEAFF. The CDR3 coding sequence is TGTGCCAGAACAAGGGGGATTGGAATGAACACTGAAGCTTTCTTT.

The J gene is TRBJ1-2, the V gene TRBV5-4; a weak D match, TRBD1 (6 bases). Trimming removed 4 bases at V and 0 bases at J, with 19 bases between. This CDR3 region has 17 residues. Germline V gene sequence: CDR1 SGHNT, CDR2 YYREEE (reference sequence). CDR3 sequence reads: CASSPVRDTNPNYGYTF. As DNA, the CDR3 is TGTGCCAGCAGCCCTGTCCGGGACACAAATCCTAACTATGGCTACACCTTC.

CDR3 nucleotide sequence: TGTGCCAGCAGTCCGGACAGGGGCTCCTATGGCTACACCTTC. Its protein is CASSPDRGSYGYTF. The chain recombines TRBV27 with TRBJ1-2; 9 bases fit TRBD1. Germline V gives CDR1 MNHEY, CDR2 SMNVEV (reference sequence). This CDR3 spans 14 amino acids. Germline trimming cut 5 bases from V and 4 bases from J; bases unmatched to any gene: 5.

V is TRBV27 and J is TRBJ1-1; D unresolved. Germline CDR1 and CDR2: MNHEY and SMNVEV (reference sequence). The V gene lost 11 bases and the J gene lost 1 base, with 8 bases spanning the gap. The CDR3 runs 11 residues. In nucleotides, the CDR3 is TGTGCCGTCGGGAGGAACACTGAAGCTTTCTTT. Protein: CAVGRNTEAFF.

This clone was counted a few times. This chain links TRBV6-1 with TRBJ2-7; TRBD1 matches at 7 bases. The ends lost 4 bases at V and 5 bases at J; junction bases unmatched: 8. This CDR3 is 14 amino acids long. Germline values: CDR1 MNHNS, CDR2 SASEGT. CDR3 DNA: TGTGCCAGCAGTGTGGGGGACAGATTTGACGAGCAGTACTTC. It codes for CASSVGDRFDEQYF.

V usage is TRBV10-3 and J usage is TRBJ2-5; 7 bases are a match to TRBD1. The J call may be in error: the DNA end matches TRBJ2-7 better. This CDR3 comprises 15 residues. Looked up from germline, CDR1 is ENHRY and CDR2 is SYGVKD. The CDR3 DNA sequence: TGTGCCATCAGTGATCGGGGACAGAGCTCCTACGAGCAGTACTTC. Residues: CAISDRGQSSYEQYF.

V gene TRBV28 combines with J gene TRBJ2-1, with TRBD2 matching over 11 bases. Trimming cost V 5 bases and J 8 bases; bases outside gene matches: 5. The CDR3 consists of 14 residues. CDR1 and CDR2 from the germline V gene are MDHEN and SYDVKM. The CDR3: CASSTPGLADEQFF. CDR3 in DNA: TGTGCCAGCAGTACCCCGGGACTAGCGGATGAGCAGTTCTTC.

The genes are TRBV6-4 and TRBJ2-3; D is perhaps TRBD1 (6 bases). This CDR3 is 15 amino acids long. Germline V gene sequence: CDR1 MRHNA, CDR2 SNTAGT. Trimming left V 3 bases short and J 2 bases short, with 12 bases between. The CDR3 DNA is TGTGCCAGCAGTGATGAGACAGGCCACACAGATACGCAGTATTTT. It yields the protein CASSDETGHTDTQYF.

This clone was observed once. The chain joins TRBV7-2 to TRBJ1-5; D unclear. The CDR3 is 14 amino acids. CDR1 is SGHTA, CDR2 FQGNSA, per germline. The ends were cut back, 1 base at V and 2 bases at J, with 6 bases in the middle. The CDR3 coding sequence is TGTGCCAGCAGCTTAGAAGCTGGCAATCAGCCCCAGCATTTT. This gives the protein CASSLEAGNQPQHF.

This sequence joins TRBV7-9 and TRBJ2-5; 7 bases match TRBD2. With the DNA end fitting TRBJ2-7 better, the J assignment may be wrong. This CDR3 has 15 amino acids. CDR1 is SEHNR and CDR2 is FQNEAQ in the germline V gene (reference sequence). CDR3 loop: CASSLGGGGAYEQYF. CDR3 DNA: TGTGCCAGCAGCTTGGGGGGGGGAGGAGCCTACGAGCAGTACTTC.

V and J are TRBV28 and TRBJ1-4; weak D call: TRBD1 (5 bases). V was clipped by 6 bases and J by 2 bases, with 10 bases between them. The CDR3 is 14 amino acids. CDR1 and CDR2 (germline): MDHEN, SYDVKM. The CDR3 here is CASSSGRTNEKLFF. CDR3 DNA sequence: TGTGCCAGCAGCTCAGGGAGGACTAATGAAAAACTGTTTTTT.